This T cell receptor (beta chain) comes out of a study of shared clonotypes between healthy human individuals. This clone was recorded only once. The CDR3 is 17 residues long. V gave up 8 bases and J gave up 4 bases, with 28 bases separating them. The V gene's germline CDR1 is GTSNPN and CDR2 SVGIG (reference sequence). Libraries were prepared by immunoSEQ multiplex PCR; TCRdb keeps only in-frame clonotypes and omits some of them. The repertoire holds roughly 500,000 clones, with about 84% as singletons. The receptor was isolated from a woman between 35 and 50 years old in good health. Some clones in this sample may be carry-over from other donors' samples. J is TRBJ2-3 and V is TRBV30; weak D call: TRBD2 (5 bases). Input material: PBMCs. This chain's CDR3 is CARDGAEEMILSDTQYF. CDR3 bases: TGTGCCCGGGATGGAGCGGAGGAGATGATACTATCAGATACGCAGTATTTT. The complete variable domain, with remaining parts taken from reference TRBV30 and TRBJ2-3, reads SQTIHQWPATLVQPVGSPLSLECTVEGTSNPNLYWYRQAAGRGLQLLFYSVGIGQISSEVPQNLSASRPQDRQFILSSKKLLLSDSGFYLCARDGAEEMILSDTQYFGPGTRLTVL.